Listed below are T cell receptor beta chains from one sample, sequenced in a study of blood T cell repertoires in COVID-19. Measured with immunoSEQ multiplex PCR; TCRdb has only the in-frame clones, and not every one. The table lists over 55,000 clones, more than 85% of them singletons. Sequencing was carried out using peripheral blood. The receptors were sampled from a human donor with active COVID-19. The donor label of this sample is uncertain. CDR3s include the opening cysteine and the closing phenylalanine or tryptophan. Each record gives: J gene, D gene, clone size, V gene, CDR3 protein, CDR3 DNA. D genes are given only for firm matches. Size is omitted from some rows. Given values are once, few, many or a class for expanded clones.

J gene: TRBJ1-2; D gene: -; clone size: -; V gene: TRBV7-2; CDR3 protein: CASSVQGNGYTF; CDR3 DNA: TGTGCCAGCAGCGTACAGGGTAATGGCTACACCTTC
J gene: TRBJ1-2; D gene: TRBD1; clone size: -; V gene: TRBV11-2; CDR3 protein: CASSLGQGMSGYTF; CDR3 DNA: TGTGCCAGCAGCTTGGGACAGGGGATGAGTGGCTACACCTTC
J gene: TRBJ2-5; D gene: TRBD2; clone size: -; V gene: TRBV5-1; CDR3 protein: CASSYSGVQETQYF; CDR3 DNA: TGCGCCAGCAGCTATAGCGGGGTCCAAGAGACCCAGTACTTC
J gene: TRBJ2-1; D gene: TRBD1; clone size: -; V gene: TRBV11-2; CDR3 protein: CASSLDLTRGNEQFF; CDR3 DNA: TGTGCCAGCAGCTTAGATCTAACCAGGGGGAATGAGCAGTTCTTC
J gene: TRBJ1-2; D gene: -; clone size: -; V gene: TRBV19; CDR3 protein: CASLARGSYYGYTF; CDR3 DNA: TGTGCCAGCCTTGCGCGGGGAAGTTACTATGGCTACACCTTC
J gene: TRBJ2-1; D gene: -; clone size: -; V gene: TRBV5-5; CDR3 protein: CASSLSGGGWENEQFF; CDR3 DNA: TGTGCCAGCAGCTTGTCAGGAGGCGGTTGGGAGAATGAGCAGTTCTTC
J gene: TRBJ2-4; D gene: TRBD1; clone size: few; V gene: TRBV2; CDR3 protein: CASRQGQGWNIQYF; CDR3 DNA: TGTGCCAGCAGGCAGGGACAGGGGTGGAACATTCAGTACTTC
J gene: TRBJ2-1; D gene: TRBD2; clone size: -; V gene: TRBV12-5; CDR3 protein: CASGLRLAGGFYNEQFF; CDR3 DNA: TGTGCTAGTGGTCTTAGACTAGCGGGAGGGTTTTACAATGAGCAGTTCTTC
J gene: TRBJ1-1; D gene: TRBD1; clone size: -; V gene: TRBV5-1; CDR3 protein: CASSSTGARNTEAFF; CDR3 DNA: TGCGCCAGCAGCTCAACAGGGGCGAGGAACACTGAAGCTTTCTTT
J gene: TRBJ2-4; D gene: -; clone size: -; V gene: TRBV6-2/TRBV6-3; CDR3 protein: CASSSRVNIQYF; CDR3 DNA: TGTGCCAGCAGTTCCAGGGTAAACATTCAGTACTTC
J gene: TRBJ1-2; D gene: TRBD1; clone size: -; V gene: TRBV19; CDR3 protein: CASAGTGQNYGYTF; CDR3 DNA: TGTGCCAGCGCCGGGACAGGGCAAAACTATGGCTACACCTTC
J gene: TRBJ1-2; D gene: -; clone size: -; V gene: TRBV6-5; CDR3 protein: CASSYSGGDGYTF; CDR3 DNA: TGTGCCAGCAGTTACTCAGGGGGAGATGGCTACACCTTC
J gene: TRBJ1-5; D gene: -; clone size: few; V gene: TRBV7-2; CDR3 protein: CASSQNSRQPQHF; CDR3 DNA: TGTGCCAGCAGCCAGAACAGTCGGCAGCCCCAGCATTTT
J gene: TRBJ2-7; D gene: TRBD1; clone size: -; V gene: TRBV28; CDR3 protein: CASSLPGQGSYEQYF; CDR3 DNA: TGTGCCAGCAGTTTACCAGGACAGGGGTCCTACGAGCAGTACTTC
J gene: TRBJ2-1; D gene: TRBD2; clone size: -; V gene: TRBV11-2; CDR3 protein: CASSLALAGFNEQFF; CDR3 DNA: TGTGCCAGCAGCTTAGCACTAGCGGGTTTTAATGAGCAGTTCTTC
J gene: TRBJ1-1; D gene: -; clone size: -; V gene: TRBV5-1; CDR3 protein: CASSRGAQNTEAFF; CDR3 DNA: TGCGCCAGCAGCCGCGGGGCCCAGAACACTGAAGCTTTCTTT
J gene: TRBJ1-2; D gene: TRBD1; clone size: -; V gene: TRBV7-9; CDR3 protein: CASSYGTAYGYTF; CDR3 DNA: TGTGCCAGCAGCTACGGGACAGCCTATGGCTACACCTTC
J gene: TRBJ1-2; D gene: TRBD1; clone size: once; V gene: TRBV10-3; CDR3 protein: CAISQGANYGYTF; CDR3 DNA: TGTGCCATCAGCCAGGGGGCGAACTATGGCTACACCTTC
J gene: TRBJ2-2; D gene: -; clone size: -; V gene: TRBV3-1/TRBV3-2; CDR3 protein: CASSPRGDTGELFF; CDR3 DNA: TGTGCCAGCAGCCCCAGGGGTGACACCGGGGAGCTGTTTTTT
J gene: TRBJ1-1; D gene: -; clone size: -; V gene: TRBV6-4; CDR3 protein: CASSDYAGDTEAFF; CDR3 DNA: TGTGCCAGCAGTGACTATGCAGGGGACACTGAAGCTTTCTTT
J gene: TRBJ2-7; D gene: TRBD1; clone size: -; V gene: TRBV5-1; CDR3 protein: CASSLRTGNYEQYF; CDR3 DNA: TGCGCCAGCAGCCTCCGGACAGGTAACTACGAGCAGTACTTC
J gene: TRBJ1-6; D gene: TRBD1; clone size: -; V gene: TRBV5-1; CDR3 protein: CASSGMGQANSPLHF; CDR3 DNA: TGCGCCAGCAGCGGAATGGGACAGGCCAATTCACCCCTCCACTTT
J gene: TRBJ1-5; D gene: -; clone size: few; V gene: TRBV7-9; CDR3 protein: CASSLGQGTNQPQHF; CDR3 DNA: TGTGCCAGCAGCTTAGGGCAGGGGACCAATCAGCCCCAGCATTTT
J gene: TRBJ1-4; D gene: -; clone size: -; V gene: TRBV15; CDR3 protein: CATRARGATNEKLFF; CDR3 DNA: TGTGCCACCAGGGCCCGAGGCGCAACTAATGAAAAACTGTTTTTT
J gene: TRBJ1-3; D gene: -; clone size: -; V gene: TRBV9; CDR3 protein: CASSQTIGGSGNTIYF; CDR3 DNA: TGTGCCAGCAGCCAAACCATAGGGGGTTCTGGAAACACCATATATTTT
J gene: TRBJ2-5; D gene: -; clone size: -; V gene: TRBV5-1; CDR3 protein: CASRVPGRETQYF; CDR3 DNA: TGCGCCAGCAGAGTGCCCGGGAGAGAGACCCAGTACTTC
J gene: TRBJ2-7; D gene: -; clone size: -; V gene: TRBV19; CDR3 protein: CASSKQEPAYEQYF; CDR3 DNA: TGTGCCAGTAGTAAACAGGAGCCTGCCTACGAGCAGTACTTC
J gene: TRBJ1-1; D gene: -; clone size: -; V gene: TRBV5-1; CDR3 protein: CASSLDPGGYRDTEAFF; CDR3 DNA: TGCGCCAGCAGCTTGGACCCTGGGGGGTACCGCGACACTGAAGCTTTCTTT